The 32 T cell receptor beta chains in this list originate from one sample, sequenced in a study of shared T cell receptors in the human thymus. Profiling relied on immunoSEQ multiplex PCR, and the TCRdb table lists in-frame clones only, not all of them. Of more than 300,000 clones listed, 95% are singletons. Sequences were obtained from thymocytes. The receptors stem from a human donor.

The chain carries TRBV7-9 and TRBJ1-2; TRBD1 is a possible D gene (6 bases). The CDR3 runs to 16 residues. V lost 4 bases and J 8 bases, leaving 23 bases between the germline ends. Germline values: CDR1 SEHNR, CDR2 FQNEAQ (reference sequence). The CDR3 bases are TGTGCCAGCAGCTCTTCGACGGATAGGCGCAGGGGAGGCTACACCTTC. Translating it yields CASSSSTDRRRGGYTF.

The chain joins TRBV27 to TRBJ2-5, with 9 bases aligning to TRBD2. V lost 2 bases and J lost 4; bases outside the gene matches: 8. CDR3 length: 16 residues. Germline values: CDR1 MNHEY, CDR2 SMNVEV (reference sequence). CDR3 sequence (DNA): TGTGCCAGCAGTTTAAGGGCTAGCGGGATTGGAGAGACCCAGTACTTC. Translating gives CASSLRASGIGETQYF.

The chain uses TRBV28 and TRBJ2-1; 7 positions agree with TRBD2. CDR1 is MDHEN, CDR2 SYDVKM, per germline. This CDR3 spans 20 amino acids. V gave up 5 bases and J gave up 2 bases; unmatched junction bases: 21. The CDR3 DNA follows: TGTGCCAGCAGTCCCGCTCGACCGCTTGTATCTGGACTAGCCTACAATGAGCAGTTCTTC. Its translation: CASSPARPLVSGLAYNEQFF.

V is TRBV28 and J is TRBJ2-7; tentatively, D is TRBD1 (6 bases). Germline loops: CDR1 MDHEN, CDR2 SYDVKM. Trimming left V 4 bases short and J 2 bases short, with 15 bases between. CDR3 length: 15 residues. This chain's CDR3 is CASSYPRQETYEQYF. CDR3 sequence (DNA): TGTGCCAGCAGTTACCCCCGACAGGAGACCTACGAGCAGTACTTC.

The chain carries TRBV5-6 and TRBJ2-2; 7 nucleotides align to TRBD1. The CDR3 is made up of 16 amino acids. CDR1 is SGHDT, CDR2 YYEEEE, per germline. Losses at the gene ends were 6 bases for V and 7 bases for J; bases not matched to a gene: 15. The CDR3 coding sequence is TGTGCCAGCACCAACCACTTGCAGGGGGTAGACGGGGAGCTGTTTTTT. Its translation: CASTNHLQGVDGELFF.

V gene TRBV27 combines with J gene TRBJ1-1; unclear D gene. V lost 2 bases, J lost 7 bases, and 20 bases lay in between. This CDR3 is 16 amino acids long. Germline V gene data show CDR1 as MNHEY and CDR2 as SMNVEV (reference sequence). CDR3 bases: TGTGCCAGCAGTTTACTCTTTCAGCGCGAGGGTGATGAAGCTTTCTTT. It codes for CASSLLFQREGDEAFF.

Here the CDR3 reads CAWSVTSREGYNSSYEQYF. DNA of the CDR3: TGTGCCTGGAGTGTAACGAGTCGGGAGGGTTACAATAGCTCCTACGAGCAGTACTTC. The V gene is TRBV30, the J gene TRBJ2-7; 8 nucleotides align to TRBD2. This CDR3 is built from 19 residues. V dropped 0 bases and J dropped 0; count of bases not matched to a gene: 16. CDR1 and CDR2 from the germline V gene are GTSNPN and SVGIG (reference sequence).

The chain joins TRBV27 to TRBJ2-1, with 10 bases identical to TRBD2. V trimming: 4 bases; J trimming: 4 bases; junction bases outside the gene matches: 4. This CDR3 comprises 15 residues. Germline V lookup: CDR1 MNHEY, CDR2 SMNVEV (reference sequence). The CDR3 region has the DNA TGTGCCAGCAGTTCACTAGCGGGACCTTACAATGAGCAGTTCTTC. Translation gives CASSSLAGPYNEQFF.

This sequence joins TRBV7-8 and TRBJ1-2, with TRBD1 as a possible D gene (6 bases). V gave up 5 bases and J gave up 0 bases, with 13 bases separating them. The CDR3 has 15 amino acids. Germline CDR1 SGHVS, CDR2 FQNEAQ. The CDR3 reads CASSESTGTNYGYTF. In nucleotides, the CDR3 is TGTGCCAGCAGCGAATCGACAGGAACTAACTATGGCTACACCTTC.

CDR3 sequence reads: CATSRVAVYWVLAFF. CDR3 DNA: TGTGCCACCAGCAGAGTCGCGGTGTATTGGGTCCTAGCTTTCTTT. The V gene is TRBV15, the J gene TRBJ1-1; D gene uncertain. This CDR3 has 15 residues. Germline V CDR1 and CDR2: LNHNV, YYDKDF (reference sequence). V lost 1 base and J lost 10, with 19 bases in between. Based on the CDR3 plus reference TRBV15 and TRBJ1-1, the full variable domain is DAMVIQNPRYQVTQFGKPVTLSCSQTLNHNVMYWYQQKSSQAPKLLFHYYDKDFNNEADTPDNFQSRRPNTSFCFLDIRSPGLGDTAMYLCATSRVAVYWVLAFFGQGTRLTVV.

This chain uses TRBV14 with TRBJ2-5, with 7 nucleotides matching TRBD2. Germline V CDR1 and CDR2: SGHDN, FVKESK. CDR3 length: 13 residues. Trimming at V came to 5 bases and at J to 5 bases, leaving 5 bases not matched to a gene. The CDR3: CASSCTSAETQYF. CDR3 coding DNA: TGTGCCAGCAGCTGTACTAGCGCGGAGACCCAGTACTTC. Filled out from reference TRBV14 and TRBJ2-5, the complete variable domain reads EAGVTQFPSHSVIEKGQTVTLRCDPISGHDNLYWYRRVMGKEIKFLLHFVKESKQDESGMPNNRFLAERTGGTYSTLKVQPAELEDSGVYFCASSCTSAETQYFGPGTRLLVL.

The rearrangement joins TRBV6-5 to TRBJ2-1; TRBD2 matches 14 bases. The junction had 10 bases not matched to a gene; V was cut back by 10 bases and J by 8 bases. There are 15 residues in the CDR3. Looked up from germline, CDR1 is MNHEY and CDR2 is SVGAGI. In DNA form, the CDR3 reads TGTGCCACCCTACACCCGGGACTAGCGGGAGATGAGCAGTTCTTC. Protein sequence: CATLHPGLAGDEQFF.

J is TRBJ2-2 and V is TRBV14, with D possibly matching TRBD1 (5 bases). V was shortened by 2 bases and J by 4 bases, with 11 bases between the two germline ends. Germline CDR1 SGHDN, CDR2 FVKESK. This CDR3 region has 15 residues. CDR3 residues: CASSQQGKGTGELFF. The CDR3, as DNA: TGTGCCAGCAGCCAACAGGGAAAAGGCACCGGGGAGCTGTTTTTT.

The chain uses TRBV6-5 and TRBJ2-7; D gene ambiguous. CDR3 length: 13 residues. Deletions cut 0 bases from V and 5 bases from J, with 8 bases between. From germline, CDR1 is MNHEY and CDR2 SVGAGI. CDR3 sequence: CASSYSRVDEQYF. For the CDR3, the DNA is TGTGCCAGCAGTTACTCGAGAGTAGACGAGCAGTACTTC.

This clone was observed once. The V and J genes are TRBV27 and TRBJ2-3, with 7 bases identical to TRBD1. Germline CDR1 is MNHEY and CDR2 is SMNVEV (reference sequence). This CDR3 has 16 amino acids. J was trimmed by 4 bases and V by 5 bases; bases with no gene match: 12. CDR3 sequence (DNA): TGTGCCAGCAGTCGAACCTACAGGGGCCCCCCAGATACGCAGTATTTT. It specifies CASSRTYRGPPDTQYF.

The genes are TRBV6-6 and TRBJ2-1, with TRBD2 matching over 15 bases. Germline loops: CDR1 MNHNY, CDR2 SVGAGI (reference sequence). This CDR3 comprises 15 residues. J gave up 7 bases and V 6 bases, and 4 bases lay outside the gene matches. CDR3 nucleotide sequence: TGTGCCAGCAGCTCCGGGACTAGCGGGGGGAATGAGCAGTTCTTC. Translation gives CASSSGTSGGNEQFF.

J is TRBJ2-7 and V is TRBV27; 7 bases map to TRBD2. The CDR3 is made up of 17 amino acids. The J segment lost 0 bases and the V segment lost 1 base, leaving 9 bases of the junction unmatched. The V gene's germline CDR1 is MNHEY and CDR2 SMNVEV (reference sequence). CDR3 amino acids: CASSLCQRDHISYEQYF. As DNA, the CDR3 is TGTGCCAGCAGTTTATGTCAGCGGGACCATATCTCCTACGAGCAGTACTTC.

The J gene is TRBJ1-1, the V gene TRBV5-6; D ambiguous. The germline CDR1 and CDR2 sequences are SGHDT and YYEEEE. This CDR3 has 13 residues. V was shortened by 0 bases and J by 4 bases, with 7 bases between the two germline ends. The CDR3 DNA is TGTGCCAGCAGCTTGGTAGGGAGCACTGAAGCTTTCTTT. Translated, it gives CASSLVGSTEAFF.

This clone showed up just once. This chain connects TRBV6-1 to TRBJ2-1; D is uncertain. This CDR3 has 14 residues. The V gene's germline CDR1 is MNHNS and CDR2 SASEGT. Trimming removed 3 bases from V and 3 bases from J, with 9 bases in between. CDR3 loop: CASSELWDYNEQFF. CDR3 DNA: TGTGCCAGCAGTGAGCTCTGGGACTACAATGAGCAGTTCTTC.

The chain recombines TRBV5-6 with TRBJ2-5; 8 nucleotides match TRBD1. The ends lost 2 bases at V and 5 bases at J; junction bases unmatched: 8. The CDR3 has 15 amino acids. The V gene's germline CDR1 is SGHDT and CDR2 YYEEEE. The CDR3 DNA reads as TGTGCCAGCAGCTTATCCCAGGGGGCTTGGGAGACCCAGTACTTC. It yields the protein CASSLSQGAWETQYF. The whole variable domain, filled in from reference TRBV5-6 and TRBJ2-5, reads DAGVTQSPTHLIKTRGQQVTLRCSPKSGHDTVSWYQQALGQGPQFIFQYYEEEERQRGNFPDRFSGHQFPNYSSELNVNALLLGDSALYLCASSLSQGAWETQYFGPGTRLLVL.

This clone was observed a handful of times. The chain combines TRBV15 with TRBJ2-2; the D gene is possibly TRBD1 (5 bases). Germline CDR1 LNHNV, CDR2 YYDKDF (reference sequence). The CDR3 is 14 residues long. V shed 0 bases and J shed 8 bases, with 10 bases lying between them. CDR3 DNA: TGTGCCACCAGCAGAGACAGGGTGAAGGGGGAGCTGTTTTTT. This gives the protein CATSRDRVKGELFF.

Here the CDR3 reads CASSQEGVQGAVYYEQYF. DNA for the CDR3: TGCGCCAGCAGCCAAGAGGGGGTACAGGGTGCAGTCTACTACGAGCAGTACTTC. This rearrangement joins TRBV4-3 to TRBJ2-7; the D gene is possibly TRBD1 (6 bases). The germline CDR1 and CDR2 sequences are LGHNA and YSLEER. Trimming removed 0 bases at V and 3 bases at J, with 21 bases between. The CDR3 runs to 18 residues.

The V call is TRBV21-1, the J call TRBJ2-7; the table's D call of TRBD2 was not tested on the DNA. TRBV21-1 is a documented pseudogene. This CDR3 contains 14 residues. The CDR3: CASSADCPLYEQYF. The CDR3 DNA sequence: TGTGCCAGCAGCGCAGACTGTCCCTTGTACGAGCAGTACTTC.

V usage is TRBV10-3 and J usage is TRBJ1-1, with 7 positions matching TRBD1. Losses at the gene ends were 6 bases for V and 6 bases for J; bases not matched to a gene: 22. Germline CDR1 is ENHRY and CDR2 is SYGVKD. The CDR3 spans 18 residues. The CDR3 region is CAIRTTPDPGGLEAEAFF. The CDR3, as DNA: TGTGCCATCAGGACCACCCCTGACCCAGGGGGGCTAGAGGCTGAAGCTTTCTTT.

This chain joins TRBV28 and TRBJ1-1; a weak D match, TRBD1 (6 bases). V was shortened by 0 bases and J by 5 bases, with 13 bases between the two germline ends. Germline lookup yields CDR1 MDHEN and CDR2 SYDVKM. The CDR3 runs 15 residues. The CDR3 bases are TGTGCCAGCAGTTTATGGGCACAGGGAAGAACTGAAGCTTTCTTT. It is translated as CASSLWAQGRTEAFF.

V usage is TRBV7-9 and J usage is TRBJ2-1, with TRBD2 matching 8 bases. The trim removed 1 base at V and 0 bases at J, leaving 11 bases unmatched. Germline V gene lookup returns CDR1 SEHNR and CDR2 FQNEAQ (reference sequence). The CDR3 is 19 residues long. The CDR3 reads CASSLVRLARRSSYNEQFF. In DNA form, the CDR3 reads TGTGCCAGCAGCTTAGTTAGACTAGCGCGTCGGAGCTCCTACAATGAGCAGTTCTTC.

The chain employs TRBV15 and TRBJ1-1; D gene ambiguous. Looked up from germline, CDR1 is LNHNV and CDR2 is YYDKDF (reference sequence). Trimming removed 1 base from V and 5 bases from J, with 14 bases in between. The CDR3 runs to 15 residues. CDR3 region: CATSRGKRERTEAFF. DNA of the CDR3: TGTGCCACCAGCAGAGGTAAGAGGGAACGGACTGAAGCTTTCTTT. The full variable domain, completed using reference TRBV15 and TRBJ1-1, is DAMVIQNPRYQVTQFGKPVTLSCSQTLNHNVMYWYQQKSSQAPKLLFHYYDKDFNNEADTPDNFQSRRPNTSFCFLDIRSPGLGDTAMYLCATSRGKRERTEAFFGQGTRLTVV.

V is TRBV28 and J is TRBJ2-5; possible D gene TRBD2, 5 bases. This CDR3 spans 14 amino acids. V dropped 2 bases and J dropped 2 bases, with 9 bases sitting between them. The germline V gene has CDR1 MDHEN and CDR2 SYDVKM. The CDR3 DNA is TGTGCCAGCAGTTTACCCGGGGAACAAGAGACCCAGTACTTC. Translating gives CASSLPGEQETQYF.

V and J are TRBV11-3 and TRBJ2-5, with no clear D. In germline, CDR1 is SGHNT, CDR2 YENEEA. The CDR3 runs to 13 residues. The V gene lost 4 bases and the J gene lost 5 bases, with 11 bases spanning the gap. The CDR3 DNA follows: TGTGCCAGCAGCTGCGAGGTAAGGGAGACCCAGTACTTC. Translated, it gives CASSCEVRETQYF.

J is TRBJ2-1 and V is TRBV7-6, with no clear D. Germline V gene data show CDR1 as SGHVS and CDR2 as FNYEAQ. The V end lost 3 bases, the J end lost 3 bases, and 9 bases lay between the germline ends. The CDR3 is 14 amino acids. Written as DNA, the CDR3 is TGTGCCAGCAGCTTTAGCCTCAGCTACAATGAGCAGTTCTTC. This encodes CASSFSLSYNEQFF.

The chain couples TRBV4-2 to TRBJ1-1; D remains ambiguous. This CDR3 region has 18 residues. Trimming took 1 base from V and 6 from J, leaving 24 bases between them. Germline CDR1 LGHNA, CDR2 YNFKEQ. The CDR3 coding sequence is TGTGCCAGCAGCCAAGTTAGAGCCAAGAGGGCGGCCCCCCCTGAAGCTTTCTTT. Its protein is CASSQVRAKRAAPPEAFF.

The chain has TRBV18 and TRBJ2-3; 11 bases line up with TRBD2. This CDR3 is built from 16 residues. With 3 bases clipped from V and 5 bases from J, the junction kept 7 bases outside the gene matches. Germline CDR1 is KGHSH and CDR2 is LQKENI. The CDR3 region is CASSPIAGGPVDTQYF. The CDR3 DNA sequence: TGTGCCAGCTCACCCATAGCGGGAGGGCCAGTAGATACGCAGTATTTT.